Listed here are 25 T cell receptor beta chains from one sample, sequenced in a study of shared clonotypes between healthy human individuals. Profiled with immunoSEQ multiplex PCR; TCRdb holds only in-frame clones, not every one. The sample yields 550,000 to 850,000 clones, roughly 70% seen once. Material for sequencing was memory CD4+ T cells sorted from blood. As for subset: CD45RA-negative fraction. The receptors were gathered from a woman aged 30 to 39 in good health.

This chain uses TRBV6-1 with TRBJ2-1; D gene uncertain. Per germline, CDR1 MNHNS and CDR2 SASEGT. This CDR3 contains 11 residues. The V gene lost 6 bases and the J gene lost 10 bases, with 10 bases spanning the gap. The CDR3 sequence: CASSSMAEQFF. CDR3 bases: TGTGCCAGCAGCTCCATGGCGGAGCAGTTCTTC.

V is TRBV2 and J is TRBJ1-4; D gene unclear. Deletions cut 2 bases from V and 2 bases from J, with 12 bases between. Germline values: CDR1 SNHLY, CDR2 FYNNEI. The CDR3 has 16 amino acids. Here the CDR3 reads CASSEMSGQTNEKLFF. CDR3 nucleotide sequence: TGTGCCAGCAGTGAAATGTCTGGTCAGACTAATGAAAAACTGTTTTTT.

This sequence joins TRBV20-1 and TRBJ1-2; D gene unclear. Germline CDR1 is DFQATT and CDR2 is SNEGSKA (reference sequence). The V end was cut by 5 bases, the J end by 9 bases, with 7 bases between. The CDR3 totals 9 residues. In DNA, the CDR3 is TGCAGTGCTCCCGGTCGCTACACCTTC. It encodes CSAPGRYTF.

The CDR3 DNA follows: TGCGCCAGCAGCCAAGGGTTCCCGGCTTACGAGCAGTACTTC. Translated, it gives CASSQGFPAYEQYF. The chain combines TRBV4-1 with TRBJ2-7; the D is unclear. CDR3 length equals 14 residues. Germline CDR1 reads MGHRA; CDR2 reads YSYEKL. Between the trimmed V and J ends, which lost 1 base and 4 bases, there was a span of 11 bases.

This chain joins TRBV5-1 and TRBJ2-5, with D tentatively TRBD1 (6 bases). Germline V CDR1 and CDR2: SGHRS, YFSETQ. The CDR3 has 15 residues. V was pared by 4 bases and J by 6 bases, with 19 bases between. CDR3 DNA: TGCGCCAGCAGCCACCTCTCGGACAGATGGAAGACCCAGTACTTC. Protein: CASSHLSDRWKTQYF.

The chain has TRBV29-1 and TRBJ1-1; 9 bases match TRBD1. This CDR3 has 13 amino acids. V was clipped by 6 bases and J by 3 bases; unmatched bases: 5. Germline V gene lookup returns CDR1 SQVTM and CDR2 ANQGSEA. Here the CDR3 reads CSVRTGVYTEAFF. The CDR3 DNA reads TGCAGCGTCCGGACAGGGGTGTACACTGAAGCTTTCTTT.

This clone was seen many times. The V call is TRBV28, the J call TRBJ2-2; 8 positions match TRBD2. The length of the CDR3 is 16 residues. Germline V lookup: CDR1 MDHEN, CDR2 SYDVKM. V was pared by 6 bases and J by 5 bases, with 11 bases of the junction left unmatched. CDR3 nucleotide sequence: TGTGCCAGCAGATCTCCGGGAGGGCCCATGACCGGGGAGCTGTTTTTT. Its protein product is CASRSPGGPMTGELFF.

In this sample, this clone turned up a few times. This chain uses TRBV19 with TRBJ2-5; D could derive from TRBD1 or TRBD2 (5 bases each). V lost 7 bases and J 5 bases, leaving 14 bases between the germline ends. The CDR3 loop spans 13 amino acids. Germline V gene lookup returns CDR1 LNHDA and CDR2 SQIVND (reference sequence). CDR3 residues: CASKTVGGETQYF. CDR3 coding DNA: TGTGCCAGTAAGACAGTGGGCGGGGAGACCCAGTACTTC.

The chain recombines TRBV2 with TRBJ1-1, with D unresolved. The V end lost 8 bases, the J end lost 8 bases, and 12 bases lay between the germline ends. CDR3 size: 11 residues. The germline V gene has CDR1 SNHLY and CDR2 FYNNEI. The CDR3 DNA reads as TGTGCCAGCGTAGTGAGAGCAGAAGCTTTCTTT. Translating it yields CASVVRAEAFF.

The CDR3 region has the DNA TGTGCCAGCAGTGCTACAGGGATCAATCAGCCCCAGCATTTT. This encodes CASSATGINQPQHF. This chain uses TRBV6-1 with TRBJ1-5; a possible D gene is TRBD1 (6 bases). Trimming removed 4 bases at V and 3 bases at J, with 10 bases between. In germline, CDR1 is MNHNS, CDR2 SASEGT. The CDR3 runs 14 residues.

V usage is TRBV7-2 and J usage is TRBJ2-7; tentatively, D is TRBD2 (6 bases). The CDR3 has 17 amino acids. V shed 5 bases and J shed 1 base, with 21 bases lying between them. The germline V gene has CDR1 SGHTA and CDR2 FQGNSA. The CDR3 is CASSPRRFVGLSYEQYF. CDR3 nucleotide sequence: TGTGCCAGCAGCCCTCGACGGTTTGTCGGACTATCCTACGAGCAGTACTTC.

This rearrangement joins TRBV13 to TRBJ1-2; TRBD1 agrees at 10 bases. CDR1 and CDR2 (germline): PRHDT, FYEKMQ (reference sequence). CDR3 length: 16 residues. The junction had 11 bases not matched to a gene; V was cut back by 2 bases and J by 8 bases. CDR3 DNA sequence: TGTGCCAGCAGCTTAAAAGTCGGGACAGGGGCTGGCGGCTACACCTTC. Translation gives CASSLKVGTGAGGYTF.

The CDR3 bases are TGTGCCAGCAGTTTATCGGGGAGGGAGCAGTACTTC. Protein sequence: CASSLSGREQYF. The J gene is TRBJ2-7, the V gene TRBV28, with D maybe TRBD2 (6 bases). CDR1 and CDR2 from the germline V gene are MDHEN and SYDVKM. The CDR3 contains 12 residues. V dropped 1 base and J dropped 7 bases, with 8 bases sitting between them.

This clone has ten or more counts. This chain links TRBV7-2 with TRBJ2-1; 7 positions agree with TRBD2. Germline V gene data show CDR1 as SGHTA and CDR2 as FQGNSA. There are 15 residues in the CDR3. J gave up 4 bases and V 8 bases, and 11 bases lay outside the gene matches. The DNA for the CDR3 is TGTGCCAGCGTACCTCAGCGGGATTCGTACAATGAGCAGTTCTTC. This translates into CASVPQRDSYNEQFF.

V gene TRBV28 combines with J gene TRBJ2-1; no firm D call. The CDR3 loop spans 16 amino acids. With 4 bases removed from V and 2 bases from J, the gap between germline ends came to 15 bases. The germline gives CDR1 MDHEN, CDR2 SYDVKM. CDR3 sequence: CASSSPGVLTYNEQFF. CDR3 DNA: TGTGCCAGCAGTTCCCCTGGGGTACTTACCTACAATGAGCAGTTCTTC.

CDR3 in DNA: TGTGCCAGCAGCTTAGTTTTTGGGTTCGGAAGTGAGCAGTACTTC. Its translation is CASSLVFGFGSEQYF. The chain links TRBV11-2 to TRBJ2-7; D uncertain. Germline V lookup: CDR1 SGHAT, CDR2 FQNNGV. This CDR3 has 15 amino acids. Trimming left V 1 base short and J 7 bases short, with 17 bases between.

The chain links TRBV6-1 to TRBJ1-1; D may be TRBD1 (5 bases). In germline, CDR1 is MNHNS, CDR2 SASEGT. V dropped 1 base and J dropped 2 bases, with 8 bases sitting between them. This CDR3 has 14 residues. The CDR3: CASSEGGSNTEAFF. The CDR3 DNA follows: TGTGCCAGCAGTGAAGGGGGGAGTAACACTGAAGCTTTCTTT.

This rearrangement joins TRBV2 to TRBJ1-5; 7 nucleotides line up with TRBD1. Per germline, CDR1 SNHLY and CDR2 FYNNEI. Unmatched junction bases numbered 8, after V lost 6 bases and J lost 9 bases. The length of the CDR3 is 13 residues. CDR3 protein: CASRATGIPPQHF. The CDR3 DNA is TGTGCCAGCAGGGCGACAGGGATCCCGCCCCAGCATTTT.

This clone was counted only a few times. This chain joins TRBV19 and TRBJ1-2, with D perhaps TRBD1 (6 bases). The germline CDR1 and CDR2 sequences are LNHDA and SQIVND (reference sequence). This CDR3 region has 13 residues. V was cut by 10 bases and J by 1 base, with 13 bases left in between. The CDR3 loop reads CATSDRHNYGYTF. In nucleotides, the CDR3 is TGTGCCACCTCGGACAGACATAACTATGGCTACACCTTC.

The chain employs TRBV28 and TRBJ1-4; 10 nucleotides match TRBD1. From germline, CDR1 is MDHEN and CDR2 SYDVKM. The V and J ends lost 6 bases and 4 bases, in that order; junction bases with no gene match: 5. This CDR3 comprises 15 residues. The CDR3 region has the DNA TGTGCCAGCAGCCCCCGGGACAGGGGTAATGAAAAACTGTTTTTT. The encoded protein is CASSPRDRGNEKLFF.

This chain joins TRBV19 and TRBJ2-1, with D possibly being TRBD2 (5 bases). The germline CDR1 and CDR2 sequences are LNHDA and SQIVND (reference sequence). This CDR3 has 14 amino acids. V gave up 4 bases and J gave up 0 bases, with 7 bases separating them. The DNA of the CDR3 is TGTGCCAGTAGTACGGGGAGCTCCTACAATGAGCAGTTCTTC. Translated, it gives CASSTGSSYNEQFF.

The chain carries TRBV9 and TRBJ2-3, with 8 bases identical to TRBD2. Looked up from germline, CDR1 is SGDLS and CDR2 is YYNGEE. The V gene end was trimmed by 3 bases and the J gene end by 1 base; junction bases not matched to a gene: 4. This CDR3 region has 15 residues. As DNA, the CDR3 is TGTGCCAGCAGCGCGGGACTAGGAGGCACAGATACGCAGTATTTT. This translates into CASSAGLGGTDTQYF.

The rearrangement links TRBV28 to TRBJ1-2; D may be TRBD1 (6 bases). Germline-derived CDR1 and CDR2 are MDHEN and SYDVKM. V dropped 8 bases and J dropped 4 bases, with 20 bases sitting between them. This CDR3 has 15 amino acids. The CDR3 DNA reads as TGTGCCAGCGTCCACTGGGGGCTAACAGGCTATGGCTACACCTTC. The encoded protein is CASVHWGLTGYGYTF.

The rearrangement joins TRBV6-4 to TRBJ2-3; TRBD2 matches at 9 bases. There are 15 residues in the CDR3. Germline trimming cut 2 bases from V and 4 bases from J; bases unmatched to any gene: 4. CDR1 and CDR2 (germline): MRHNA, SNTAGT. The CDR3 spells CASSDGAGGSDTQYF. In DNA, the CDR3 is TGTGCCAGCAGTGACGGAGCGGGAGGCTCAGATACGCAGTATTTT.

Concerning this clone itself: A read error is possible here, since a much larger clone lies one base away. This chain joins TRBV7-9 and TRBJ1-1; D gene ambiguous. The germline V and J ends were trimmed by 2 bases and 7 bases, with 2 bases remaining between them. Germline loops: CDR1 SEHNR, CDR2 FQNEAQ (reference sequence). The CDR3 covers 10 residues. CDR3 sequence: CASSLCEAFF. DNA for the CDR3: TGTGCCAGCAGCTTATGTGAAGCTTTCTTT.